The rows below give T cell receptor beta chains drawn from one sample of a study of CD8+ T cells in alopecia areata. The method was immunoSEQ multiplex PCR; TCRdb's version includes in-frame clones alone and lacks a portion of them. In the table there are over 150,000 clones, roughly 60% of which are singletons. The sample consisted of CD4+ T cells sorted from blood, taken at week 0. These TCRs come from a human donor with alopecia areata. CDR3s include the opening cysteine and the closing phenylalanine or tryptophan. D genes are given only for firm matches. Clone size appears in some rows only: once, few, many, or a class for an expanded clone.

J gene: TRBJ1-2
clone size: NA
D gene: NA
V gene: TRBV7-2
CDR3 protein: CASSPSSGRTNYGYTF
CDR3 DNA: TGTGCCAGCAGCCCATCATCGGGGAGGACTAACTATGGCTACACCTTC

J gene: TRBJ2-2
clone size: NA
D gene: TRBD1
V gene: TRBV7-2
CDR3 protein: CASSSRQGAYTGELFF
CDR3 DNA: TGTGCCAGCAGCTCCAGACAGGGTGCTTACACCGGGGAGCTGTTTTTT

J gene: TRBJ2-4
clone size: NA
D gene: NA
V gene: TRBV29-1
CDR3 protein: CSVATKNIQYF
CDR3 DNA: TGCAGCGTTGCAACTAAAAACATTCAGTACTTC

J gene: TRBJ2-6
clone size: NA
D gene: NA
V gene: TRBV13
CDR3 protein: CASSFIRTGANVLTF
CDR3 DNA: TGTGCCAGCAGCTTTATAAGGACCGGGGCCAACGTCCTGACTTTC

J gene: TRBJ1-1
clone size: NA
D gene: TRBD1
V gene: TRBV29-1
CDR3 protein: CSVVRQGTEAFF
CDR3 DNA: TGCAGCGTCGTAAGACAGGGAACTGAAGCTTTCTTT

J gene: TRBJ2-1
clone size: NA
D gene: NA
V gene: TRBV29-1
CDR3 protein: CSVEDSATAGQFF
CDR3 DNA: TGCAGCGTTGAAGATAGCGCGACGGCGGGGCAGTTCTTC

J gene: TRBJ1-5
clone size: NA
D gene: NA
V gene: TRBV5-6
CDR3 protein: CASSLGVFGNQPQHF
CDR3 DNA: TGTGCCAGCAGCTTGGGGGTCTTTGGGAATCAGCCCCAGCATTTT

J gene: TRBJ2-1
clone size: NA
D gene: NA
V gene: TRBV7-2
CDR3 protein: CASSLQGLRPSSEQFF
CDR3 DNA: TGTGCCAGCAGCTTACAAGGACTCCGTCCCTCCTCGGAGCAGTTCTTC

J gene: TRBJ2-3
clone size: NA
D gene: NA
V gene: TRBV11-2
CDR3 protein: CASSLGTDTQYF
CDR3 DNA: TGTGCCAGCAGCTTGGGCACAGATACGCAGTATTTT

J gene: TRBJ1-6
clone size: many
D gene: TRBD1
V gene: TRBV28
CDR3 protein: CASSPDWTGSHLLHF
CDR3 DNA: TGTGCCAGCAGCCCAGACTGGACAGGGTCCCATCTCCTCCACTTT

J gene: TRBJ2-7
clone size: NA
D gene: TRBD1
V gene: TRBV6-6
CDR3 protein: CASSLIPGQEYF
CDR3 DNA: TGTGCCAGCAGCTTAATACCGGGACAGGAGTACTTC

J gene: TRBJ2-2
clone size: NA
D gene: TRBD2
V gene: TRBV7-2
CDR3 protein: CASSLLAGGWNTGELFF
CDR3 DNA: TGTGCCAGCAGCTTACTAGCGGGGGGATGGAACACCGGGGAGCTGTTTTTT